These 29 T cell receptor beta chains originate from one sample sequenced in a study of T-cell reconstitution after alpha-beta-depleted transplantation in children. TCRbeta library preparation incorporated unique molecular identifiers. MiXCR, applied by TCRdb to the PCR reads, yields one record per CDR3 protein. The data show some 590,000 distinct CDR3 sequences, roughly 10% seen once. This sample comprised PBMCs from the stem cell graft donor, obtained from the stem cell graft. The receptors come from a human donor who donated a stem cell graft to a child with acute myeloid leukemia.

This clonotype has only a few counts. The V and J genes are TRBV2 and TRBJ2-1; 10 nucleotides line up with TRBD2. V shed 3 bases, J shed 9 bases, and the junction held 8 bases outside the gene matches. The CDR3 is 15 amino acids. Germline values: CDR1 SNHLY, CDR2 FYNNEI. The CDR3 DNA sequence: TGTGCCAGCAGTGAGGGGCGGCTAGCGGGAGTTGAGCAGTTCTTC. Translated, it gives CASSEGRLAGVEQFF.

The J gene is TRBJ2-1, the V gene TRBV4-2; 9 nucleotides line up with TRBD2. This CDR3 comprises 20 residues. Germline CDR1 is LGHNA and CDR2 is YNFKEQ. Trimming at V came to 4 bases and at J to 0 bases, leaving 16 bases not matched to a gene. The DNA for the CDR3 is TGTGCCAGCAGCCTAGGAATAGGAACTAGCGGGCCGAGCTCCTACAATGAGCAGTTCTTC. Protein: CASSLGIGTSGPSSYNEQFF.

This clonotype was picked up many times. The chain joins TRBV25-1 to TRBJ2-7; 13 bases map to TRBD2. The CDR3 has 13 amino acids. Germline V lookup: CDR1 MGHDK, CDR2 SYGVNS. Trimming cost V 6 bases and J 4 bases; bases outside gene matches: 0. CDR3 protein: CASRGLAGYEQYF. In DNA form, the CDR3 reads TGTGCCAGCAGGGGACTAGCGGGATACGAGCAGTACTTC.

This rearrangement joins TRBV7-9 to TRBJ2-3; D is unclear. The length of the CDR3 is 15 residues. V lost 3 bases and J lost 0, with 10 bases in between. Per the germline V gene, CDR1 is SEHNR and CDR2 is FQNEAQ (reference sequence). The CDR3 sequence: CASSLGIPSTDTQYF. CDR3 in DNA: TGTGCCAGCAGCTTGGGGATCCCTAGCACAGATACGCAGTATTTT.

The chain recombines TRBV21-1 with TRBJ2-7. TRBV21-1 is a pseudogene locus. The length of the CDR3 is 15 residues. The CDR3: CASSKDRVSSYEQYF. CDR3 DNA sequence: TGTGCCAGCAGCAAAGATCGCGTGAGCTCCTACGAGCAGTACTTC.

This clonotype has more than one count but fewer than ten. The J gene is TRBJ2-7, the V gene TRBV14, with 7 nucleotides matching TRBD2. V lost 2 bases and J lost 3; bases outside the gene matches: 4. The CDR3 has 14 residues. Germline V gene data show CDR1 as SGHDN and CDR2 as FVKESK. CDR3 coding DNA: TGTGCCAGCAGCCAATATCCTAGCGGCTACGAGCAGTACTTC. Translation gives CASSQYPSGYEQYF.

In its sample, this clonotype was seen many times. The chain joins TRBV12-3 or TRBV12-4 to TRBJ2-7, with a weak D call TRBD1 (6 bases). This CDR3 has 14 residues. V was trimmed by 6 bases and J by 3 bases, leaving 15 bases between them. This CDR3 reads CASRLSQGFYEQYF. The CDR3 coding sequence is TGTGCCAGCAGGCTATCCCAGGGGTTCTACGAGCAGTACTTC.

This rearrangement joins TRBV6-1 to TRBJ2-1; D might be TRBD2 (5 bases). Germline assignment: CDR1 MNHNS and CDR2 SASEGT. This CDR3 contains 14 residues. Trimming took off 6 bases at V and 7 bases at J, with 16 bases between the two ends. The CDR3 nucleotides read TGTGCCAGCAGCCTTCGTGAGGGAGAGAATGAGCAGTTCTTC. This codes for CASSLREGENEQFF.

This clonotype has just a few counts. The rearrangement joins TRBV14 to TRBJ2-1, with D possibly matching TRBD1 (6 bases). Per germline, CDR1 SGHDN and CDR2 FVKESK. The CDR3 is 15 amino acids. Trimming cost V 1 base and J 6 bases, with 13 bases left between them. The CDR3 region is CASSQGTVRGNEQFF. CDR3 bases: TGTGCCAGCAGCCAAGGGACAGTAAGGGGCAATGAGCAGTTCTTC.

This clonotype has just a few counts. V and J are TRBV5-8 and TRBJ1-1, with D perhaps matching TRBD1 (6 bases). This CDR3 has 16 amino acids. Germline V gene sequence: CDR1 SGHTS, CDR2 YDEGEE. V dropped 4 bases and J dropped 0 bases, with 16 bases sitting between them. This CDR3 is CASSRVGQSLNTEAFF. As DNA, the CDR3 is TGTGCCAGCAGCCGTGTCGGACAGAGCCTGAACACTGAAGCTTTCTTT.

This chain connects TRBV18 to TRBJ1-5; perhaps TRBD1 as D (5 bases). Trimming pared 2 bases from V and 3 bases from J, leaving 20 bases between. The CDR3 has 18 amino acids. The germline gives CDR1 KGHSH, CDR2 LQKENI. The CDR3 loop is CASSPTEMSGGINQPQHF. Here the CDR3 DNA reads TGTGCCAGCTCACCAACCGAAATGAGCGGGGGGATCAATCAGCCCCAGCATTTT. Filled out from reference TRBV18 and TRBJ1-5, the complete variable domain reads NAGVMQNPRHLVRRRGQEARLRCSPMKGHSHVYWYRQLPEEGLKFMVYLQKENIIDESGMPKERFSAEFPKEGPSILRIQQVVRGDSAAYFCASSPTEMSGGINQPQHFGDGTRLSIL.

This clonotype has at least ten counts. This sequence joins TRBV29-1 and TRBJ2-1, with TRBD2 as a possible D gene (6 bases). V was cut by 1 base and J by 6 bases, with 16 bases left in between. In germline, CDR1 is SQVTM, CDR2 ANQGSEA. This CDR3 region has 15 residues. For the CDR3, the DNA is TGCAGCGTTGAAGGGAGGTGGAGGGCCGGCAATGAGCAGTTCTTC. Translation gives CSVEGRWRAGNEQFF.

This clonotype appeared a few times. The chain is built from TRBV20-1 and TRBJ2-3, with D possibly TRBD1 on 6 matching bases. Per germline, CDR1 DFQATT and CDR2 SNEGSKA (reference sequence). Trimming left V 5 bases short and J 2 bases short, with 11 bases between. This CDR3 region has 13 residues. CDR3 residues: CSAYDRPTDTQYF. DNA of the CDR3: TGCAGTGCTTACGACAGGCCCACAGATACGCAGTATTTT.

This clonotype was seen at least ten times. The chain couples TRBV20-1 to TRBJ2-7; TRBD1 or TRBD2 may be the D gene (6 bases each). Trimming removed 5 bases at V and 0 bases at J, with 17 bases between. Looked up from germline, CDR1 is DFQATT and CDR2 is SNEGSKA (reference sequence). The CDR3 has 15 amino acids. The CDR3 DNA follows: TGCAGTGCTCACCGTACAGGGAGGAGCTCCTACGAGCAGTACTTC. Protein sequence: CSAHRTGRSSYEQYF.

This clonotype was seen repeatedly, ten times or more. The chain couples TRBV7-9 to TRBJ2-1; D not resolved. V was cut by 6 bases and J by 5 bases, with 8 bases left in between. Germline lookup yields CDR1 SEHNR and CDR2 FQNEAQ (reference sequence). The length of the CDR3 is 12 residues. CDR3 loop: CASSSLDNEQFF. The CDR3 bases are TGTGCCAGCAGTTCCCTTGACAATGAGCAGTTCTTC.

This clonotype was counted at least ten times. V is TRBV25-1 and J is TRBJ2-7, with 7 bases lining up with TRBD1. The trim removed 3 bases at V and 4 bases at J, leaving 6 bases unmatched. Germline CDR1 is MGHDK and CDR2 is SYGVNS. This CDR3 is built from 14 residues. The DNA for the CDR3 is TGTGCCAGCAGTGATCACGACAGGGTTTACGAGCAGTACTTC. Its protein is CASSDHDRVYEQYF.

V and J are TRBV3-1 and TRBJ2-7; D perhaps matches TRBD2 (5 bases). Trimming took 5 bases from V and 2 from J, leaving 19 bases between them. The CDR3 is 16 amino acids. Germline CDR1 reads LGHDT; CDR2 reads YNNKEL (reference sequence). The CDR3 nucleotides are TGTGCCAGCAGCGCCCTGAGGAGCGGTCTAACCTACGAGCAGTACTTC. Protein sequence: CASSALRSGLTYEQYF.

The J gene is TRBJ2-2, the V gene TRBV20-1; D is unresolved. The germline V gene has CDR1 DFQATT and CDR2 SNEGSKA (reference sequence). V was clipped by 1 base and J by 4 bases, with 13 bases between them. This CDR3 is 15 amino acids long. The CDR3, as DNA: TGCAGTGCTAGAGGTCGTAGGGTTGGCACCGGGGAGCTGTTTTTT. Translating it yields CSARGRRVGTGELFF.

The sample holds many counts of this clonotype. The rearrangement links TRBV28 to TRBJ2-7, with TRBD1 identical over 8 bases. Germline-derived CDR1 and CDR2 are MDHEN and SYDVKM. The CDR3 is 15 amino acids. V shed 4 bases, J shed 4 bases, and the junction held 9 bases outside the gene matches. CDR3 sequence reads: CASSSLAGGQYEQYF. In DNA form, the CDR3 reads TGTGCCAGCAGTTCCCTCGCAGGGGGCCAATACGAGCAGTACTTC. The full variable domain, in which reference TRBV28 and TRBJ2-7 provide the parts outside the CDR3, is DVKVTQSSRYLVKRTGEKVFLECVQDMDHENMFWYRQDPGLGLRLIYFSYDVKMKEKGDIPEGYSVSREKKERFSLILESASTNQTSMYLCASSSLAGGQYEQYFGPGTRLTVT.

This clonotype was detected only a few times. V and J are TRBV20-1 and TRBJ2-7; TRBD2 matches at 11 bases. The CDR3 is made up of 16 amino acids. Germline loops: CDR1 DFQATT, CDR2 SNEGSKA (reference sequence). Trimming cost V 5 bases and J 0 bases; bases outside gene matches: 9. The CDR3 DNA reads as TGCAGTGCTCGTCTGACTAGCGGGATTTTCTCCTACGAGCAGTACTTC. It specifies CSARLTSGIFSYEQYF.

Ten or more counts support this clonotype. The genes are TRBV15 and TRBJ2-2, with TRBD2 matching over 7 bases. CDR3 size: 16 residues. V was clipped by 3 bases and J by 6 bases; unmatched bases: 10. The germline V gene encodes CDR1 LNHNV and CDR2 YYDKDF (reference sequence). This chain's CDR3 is CATSRSGTIPSGELFF. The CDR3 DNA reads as TGTGCCACCAGCAGGTCCGGGACTATCCCGTCCGGGGAGCTGTTTTTT. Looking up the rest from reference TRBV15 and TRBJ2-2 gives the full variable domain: DAMVIQNPRYQVTQFGKPVTLSCSQTLNHNVMYWYQQKSSQAPKLLFHYYDKDFNNEADTPDNFQSRRPNTSFCFLDIRSPGLGDTAMYLCATSRSGTIPSGELFFGEGSRLTVL.

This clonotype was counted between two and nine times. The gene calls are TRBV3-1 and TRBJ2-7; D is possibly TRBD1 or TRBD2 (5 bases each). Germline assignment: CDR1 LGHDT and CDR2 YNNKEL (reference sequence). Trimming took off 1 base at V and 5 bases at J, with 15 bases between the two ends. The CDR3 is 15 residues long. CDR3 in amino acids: CASSQAPGRGNEQYF. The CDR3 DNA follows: TGTGCCAGCAGCCAAGCCCCGGGACGGGGCAACGAGCAGTACTTC.

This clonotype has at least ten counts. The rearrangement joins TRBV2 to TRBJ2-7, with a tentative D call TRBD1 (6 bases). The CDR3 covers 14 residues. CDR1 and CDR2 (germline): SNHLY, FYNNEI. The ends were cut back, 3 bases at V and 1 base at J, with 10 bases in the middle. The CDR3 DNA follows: TGTGCCAGCAGTGAGATAGGACAGTCCTACGAGCAGTACTTC. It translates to CASSEIGQSYEQYF.

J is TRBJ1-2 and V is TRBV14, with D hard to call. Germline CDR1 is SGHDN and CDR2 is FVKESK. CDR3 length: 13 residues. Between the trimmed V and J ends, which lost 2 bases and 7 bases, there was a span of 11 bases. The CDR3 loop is CASSQRREAGYTF. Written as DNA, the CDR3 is TGTGCCAGCAGCCAACGGAGGGAGGCTGGCTACACCTTC. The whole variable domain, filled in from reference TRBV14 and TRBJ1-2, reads EAGVTQFPSHSVIEKGQTVTLRCDPISGHDNLYWYRRVMGKEIKFLLHFVKESKQDESGMPNNRFLAERTGGTYSTLKVQPAELEDSGVYFCASSQRREAGYTFGSGTRLTVV.

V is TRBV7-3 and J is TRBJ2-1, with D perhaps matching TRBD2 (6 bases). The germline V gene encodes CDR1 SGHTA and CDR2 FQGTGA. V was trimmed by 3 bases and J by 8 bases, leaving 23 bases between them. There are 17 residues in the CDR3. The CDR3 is CASSFRTGTYSFDEQFF. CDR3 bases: TGTGCCAGCAGCTTTCGGACCGGGACTTATTCGTTCGATGAGCAGTTCTTC.

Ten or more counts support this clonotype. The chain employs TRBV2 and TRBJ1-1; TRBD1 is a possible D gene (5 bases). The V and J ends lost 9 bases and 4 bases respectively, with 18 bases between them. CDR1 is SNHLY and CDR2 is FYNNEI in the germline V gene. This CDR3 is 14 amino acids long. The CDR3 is CASSLGSGGTEAFF. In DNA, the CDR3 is TGTGCCAGTAGCTTGGGGTCCGGGGGCACTGAAGCTTTCTTT.

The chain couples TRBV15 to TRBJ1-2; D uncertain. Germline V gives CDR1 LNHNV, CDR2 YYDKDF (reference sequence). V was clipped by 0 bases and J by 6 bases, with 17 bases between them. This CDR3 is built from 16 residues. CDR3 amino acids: CATSRDKTGGSDGYTF. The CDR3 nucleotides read TGTGCCACCAGCAGAGATAAGACTGGAGGGTCAGATGGCTACACCTTC.

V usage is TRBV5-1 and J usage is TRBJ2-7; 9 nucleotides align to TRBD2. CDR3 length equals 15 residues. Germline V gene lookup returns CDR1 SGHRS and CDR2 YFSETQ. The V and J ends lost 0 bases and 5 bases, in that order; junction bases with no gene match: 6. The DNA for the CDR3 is TGCGCCAGCAGCTTGGGAGGCGGGAGGGTGAACGAGCAGTACTTC. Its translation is CASSLGGGRVNEQYF.

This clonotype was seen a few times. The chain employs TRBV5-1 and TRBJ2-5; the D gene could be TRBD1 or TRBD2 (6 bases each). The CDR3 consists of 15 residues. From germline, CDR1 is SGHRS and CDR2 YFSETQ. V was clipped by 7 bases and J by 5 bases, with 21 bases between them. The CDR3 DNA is TGCGCCAGCGGGCCCGACAGGCTTGGAGGGGAGACCCAGTACTTC. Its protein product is CASGPDRLGGETQYF.